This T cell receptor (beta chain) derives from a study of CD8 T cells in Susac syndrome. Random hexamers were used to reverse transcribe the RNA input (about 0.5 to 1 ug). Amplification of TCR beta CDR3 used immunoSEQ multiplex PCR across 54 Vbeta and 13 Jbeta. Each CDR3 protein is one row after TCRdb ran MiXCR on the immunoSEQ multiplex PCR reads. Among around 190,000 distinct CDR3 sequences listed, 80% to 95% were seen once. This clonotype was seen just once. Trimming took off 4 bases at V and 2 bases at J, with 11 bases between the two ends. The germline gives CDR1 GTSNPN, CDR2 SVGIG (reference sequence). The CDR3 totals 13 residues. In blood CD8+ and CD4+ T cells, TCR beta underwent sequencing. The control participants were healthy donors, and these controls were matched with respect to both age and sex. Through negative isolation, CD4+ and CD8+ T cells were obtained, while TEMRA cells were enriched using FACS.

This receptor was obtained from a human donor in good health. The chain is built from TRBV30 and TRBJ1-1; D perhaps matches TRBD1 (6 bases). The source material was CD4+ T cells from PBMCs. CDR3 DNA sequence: TGTGCCTGGACCCGGGGGACAAACACTGAAGCTTTCTTT. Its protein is CAWTRGTNTEAFF.